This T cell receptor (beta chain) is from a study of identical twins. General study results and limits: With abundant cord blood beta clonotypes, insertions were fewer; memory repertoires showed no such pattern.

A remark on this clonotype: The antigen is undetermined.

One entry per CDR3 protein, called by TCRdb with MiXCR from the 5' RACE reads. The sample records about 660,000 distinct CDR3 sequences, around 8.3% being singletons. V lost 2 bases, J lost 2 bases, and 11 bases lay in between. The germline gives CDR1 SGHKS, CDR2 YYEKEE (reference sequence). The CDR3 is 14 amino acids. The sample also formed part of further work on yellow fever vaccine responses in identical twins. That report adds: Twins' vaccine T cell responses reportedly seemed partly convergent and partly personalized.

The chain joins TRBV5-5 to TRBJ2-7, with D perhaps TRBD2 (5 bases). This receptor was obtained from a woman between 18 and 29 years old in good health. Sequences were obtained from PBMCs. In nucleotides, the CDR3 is TGTGCCAGCAGCTTAATAGCGTCAACCTACGAGCAGTACTTC. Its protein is CASSLIASTYEQYF.